The T cell receptor beta chain described here comes from a study of T cell repertoires in cytomegalovirus infection. Comment on this clonotype: Its target is unknown.

TCRdb reanalysed the reads using MiXCR and keeps one entry per CDR3 protein. The sample carries approximately 770,000 distinct CDR3 sequences, under 35% recorded once. Trimming shortened V by 3 bases and J by 7 bases, and 16 bases separated the two germline ends. The CDR3 sequence is 15 residues long. Germline lookup yields CDR1 WSHSY and CDR2 SAAADI. Sequenced material: cultured CD8+ T cells from PBMCs, taken from culture after CMV antigen stimulation. The V and J genes are TRBV10-2 and TRBJ2-1, with D possibly TRBD1 on 6 matching bases. The receptor comes from a human donor in good health (CMV status not recorded). Some clones in this sample may be carry-over from other donors' samples. The CDR3 DNA sequence: TGCGCCAGCAGTGACCTCTTGGGGGCCGGAAATGAGCAGTTCTTC. Translated, it gives CASSDLLGAGNEQFF.